This entry lists 6 T cell receptor beta chains sequenced from one sample in a study of monozygotic twins with inflammatory bowel disease (dated by TCRdb to about 2019). Libraries were constructed by 5' RACE. The reads were generated on an Illumina HiSeq 2500. Each CDR3 protein sequence appears as one entry after TCRdb reprocessed the reads, and no DNA is included. The sample's clone listing holds 150,000 to 200,000 distinct CDR3 sequences. Around 7% of the sample rests with the top ten. Sequenced input: blood. These TCRs come from a human donor with ulcerative colitis or Crohn's disease, or a healthy co-twin of an affected twin (not recorded which).

J is TRBJ2-5 and V is TRBV6-5; TCRdb indicates TRBD2, and absent DNA this call remains unverified. This CDR3 comprises 18 residues. Germline V CDR1 and CDR2: MNHEY, SVGAGI. This CDR3 reads CASSSGTSGGNFQETQYF.

V and J are TRBV2 and TRBJ2-3; TCRdb lists TRBD1, though no DNA is available to test this call. This CDR3 comprises 14 residues. Per the germline V gene, CDR1 is SNHLY and CDR2 is FYNNEI. This CDR3 reads CASSERGGGDTQYF.

The chain combines TRBV20-1 with TRBJ2-5; TCRdb designates TRBD1, a call that cannot be tested without DNA. Germline CDR1 reads DFQATT; CDR2 reads SNEGSKA (reference sequence). The CDR3 is 13 amino acids. CDR3 in amino acids: CSAGPRGGETQYF.

The chain employs TRBV7-6 and TRBJ1-4; TCRdb reports TRBD1, a call that lacks DNA to check it against. The germline gives CDR1 SGHVS, CDR2 FNYEAQ. There are 15 residues in the CDR3. The CDR3 is CASSLAPVPNEKLFF.

The CDR3 spells CASSQGGNEQFF. The J gene is TRBJ2-1, the V gene TRBV4-2; TCRdb outputs TRBD2, but without DNA this stays unchecked. Per germline, CDR1 LGHNA and CDR2 YNFKEQ. CDR3 length: 12 residues.

The J gene is TRBJ2-5, the V gene TRBV20-1; TCRdb returns TRBD1, unconfirmable since there is no DNA. CDR1 DFQATT and CDR2 SNEGSKA come from the germline V gene (reference sequence). This CDR3 spans 13 amino acids. The CDR3: CSAPGQGRETQYF.